This TCR beta chain came from a study of shared T cell receptors in the human thymus. The CDR3 runs 16 residues. Germline V gene sequence: CDR1 MNHEY, CDR2 SMNVEV (reference sequence). V was clipped by 2 bases and J by 3 bases, with 13 bases between them. TCRdb's table, derived via immunoSEQ multiplex PCR, lists solely in-frame clones and lacks some. The sample has 500,000 to 550,000 clones, around 78% seen once. These data were also reused for a study on human thymus T cells.

The sequence derives from a boy younger than two with a congenital heart defect. The rearrangement joins TRBV27 to TRBJ2-2, with D perhaps TRBD1 (5 bases). The sample taken for sequencing was thymocytes. As DNA, the CDR3 is TGTGCCAGCAGTTTAGGGGCTCCGGCGGACACCGGGGAGCTGTTTTTT. It is translated as CASSLGAPADTGELFF.